The clone carrying this TCR beta chain appeared a few times. The data originate from a study of blood T cell repertoires in COVID-19. Looking at the study overall: From the United States, Italy and Spain came samples of acute and convalescent COVID-19. In each case, the material was cDNA or gDNA derived from T cells, B-cell-depleted T cells, or PBMCs.

In the original workflow: Amplified reference gene primers provided the basis for estimating nucleated cell counts. Repertoires were generated with immunoSEQ multiplex PCR, while TCRdb's copy carries only in-frame clones and drops some. For V, J and clone size, that table is used; D and trimming come from the DNA. The sample lists roughly 80,000 clones, around 81% occurring once. The sequence came from a human donor in a cohort sampled during active COVID-19. The sequenced sample consisted of peripheral blood.

CDR3 sequence (DNA): TGTGCCAGCGGAAACAGGGGTGGCCAGCCCCAGCATTTT. It specifies CASGNRGGQPQHF. This sequence joins TRBV5-6 and TRBJ1-5; 7 bases are a match to TRBD1. Germline lookup yields CDR1 SGHDT and CDR2 YYEEEE. The V gene end was trimmed by 7 bases and the J gene end by 7 bases; junction bases not matched to a gene: 8. This CDR3 contains 13 residues.